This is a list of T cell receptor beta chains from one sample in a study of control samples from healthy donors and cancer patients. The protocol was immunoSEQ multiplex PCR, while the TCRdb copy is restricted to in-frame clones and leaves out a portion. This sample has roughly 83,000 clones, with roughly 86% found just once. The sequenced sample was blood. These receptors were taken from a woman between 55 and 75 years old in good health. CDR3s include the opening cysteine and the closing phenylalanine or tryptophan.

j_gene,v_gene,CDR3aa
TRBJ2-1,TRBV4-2,CASSQDRTTTSYNEQFF
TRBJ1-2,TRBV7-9,CASSFAQGHGYTF
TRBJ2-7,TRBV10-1,CASSAAGGPPYEQYF
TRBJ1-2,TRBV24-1,CATSDPRNYGYTF
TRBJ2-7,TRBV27,CASSSGPNSYEQYF
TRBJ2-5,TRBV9,CASSVASQETQYF
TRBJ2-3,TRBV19,CASSLSSGGASTDTQYF
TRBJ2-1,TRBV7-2,CASSPALGEQFF
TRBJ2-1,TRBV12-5,CASGPGQGGYNEQFF
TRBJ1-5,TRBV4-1,CASSQLYGEDQPQHF
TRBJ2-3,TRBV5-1,CASSLSDSTDTQYF
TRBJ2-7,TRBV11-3,CAREETGSYEQYF
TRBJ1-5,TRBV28,CASSTRGPKEPQHF
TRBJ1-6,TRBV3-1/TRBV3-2,CASSATGTDSPLHF
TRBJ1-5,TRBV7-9,CASSPEGTYSNQPQHF
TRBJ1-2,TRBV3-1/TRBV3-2,CASSRDTVGGGYTF
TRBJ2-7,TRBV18,CASSPGLPIYEQYF
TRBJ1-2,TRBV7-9,CASSLMTGSGYTF
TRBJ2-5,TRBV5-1,CASSLAGLFQETQYF
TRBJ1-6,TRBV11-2,CASSTQVVYNSPLHF
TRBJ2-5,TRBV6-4,CASHSLRPGETQYF
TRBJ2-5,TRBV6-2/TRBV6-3,CASSRTSGGLQETQYF
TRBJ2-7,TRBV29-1,CSAQTSATYEQYF
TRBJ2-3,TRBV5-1,CASSAQLAGGPTDTQYF
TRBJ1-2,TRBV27,CASSTGTRAYGYTF
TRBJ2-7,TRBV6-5,CASSYGDTRRSYEQYF
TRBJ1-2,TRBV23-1,CASSLSYGYTF
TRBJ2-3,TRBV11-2,CASSSQGADTQYF
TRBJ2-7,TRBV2,CASTIMDSYEQYF
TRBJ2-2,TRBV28,CATRRGVTGELFF
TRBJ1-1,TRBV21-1,CASSKEDLGRTTEAFF
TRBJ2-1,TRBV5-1,CASSSPSVYNEQFF
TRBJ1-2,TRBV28,CASSRFSYGYTF
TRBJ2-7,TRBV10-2,CASSRTSGSGSYEQYF
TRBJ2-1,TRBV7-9,CASSLVVSYNEQFF
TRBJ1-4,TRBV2,CASSGVGREKLFF
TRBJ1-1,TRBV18,CASSLRTANTEAFF
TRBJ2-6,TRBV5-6,CASGASGANVLTF
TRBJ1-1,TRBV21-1,CASSIRTGGRDTEAFF
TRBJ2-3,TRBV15,CATRWHSTDTQYF
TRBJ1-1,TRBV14,CARSRESGGAFF
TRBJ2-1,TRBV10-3,CAISDGLLLNEQFF
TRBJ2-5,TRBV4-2,CASSQEDGRIETQYF
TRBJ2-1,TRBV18,CASSPALGLANNEQFF
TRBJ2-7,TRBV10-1,CASRRGPGLSYEQYF
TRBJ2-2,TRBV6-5,CASSYSSGASGELFF
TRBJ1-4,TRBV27,CASSQNRGAGEKLFF
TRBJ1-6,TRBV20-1,CSLDVNSPLHF
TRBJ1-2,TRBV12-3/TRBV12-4,CASSLTVAGYTF
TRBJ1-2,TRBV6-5,CASIARTDGGYTF
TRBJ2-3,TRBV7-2,CASSFGGGDSDTQYF
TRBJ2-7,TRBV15,CATSRESGVAYEQYF
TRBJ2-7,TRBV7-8,CASSLGWKGLPGYHEQYF
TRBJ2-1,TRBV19,CASTTGGLSYNEQFF